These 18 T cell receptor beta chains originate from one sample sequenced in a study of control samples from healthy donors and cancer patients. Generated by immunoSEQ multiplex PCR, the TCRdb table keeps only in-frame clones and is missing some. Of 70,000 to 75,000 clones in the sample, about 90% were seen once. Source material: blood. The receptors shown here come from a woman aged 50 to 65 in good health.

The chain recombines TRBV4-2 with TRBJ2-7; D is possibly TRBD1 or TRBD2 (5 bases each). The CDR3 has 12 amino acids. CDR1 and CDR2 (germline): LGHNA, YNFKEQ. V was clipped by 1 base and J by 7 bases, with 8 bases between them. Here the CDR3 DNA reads TGTGCCAGCAGCCAAGGGGGGATTGAGCAGTACTTC. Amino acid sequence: CASSQGGIEQYF.

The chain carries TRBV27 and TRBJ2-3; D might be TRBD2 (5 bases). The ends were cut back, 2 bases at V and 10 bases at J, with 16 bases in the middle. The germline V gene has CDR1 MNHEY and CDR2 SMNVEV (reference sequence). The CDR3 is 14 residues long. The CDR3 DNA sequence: TGTGCCAGCAGTTTAAAGACGGGATCCCAAGCGCAGTATTTT. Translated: CASSLKTGSQAQYF.

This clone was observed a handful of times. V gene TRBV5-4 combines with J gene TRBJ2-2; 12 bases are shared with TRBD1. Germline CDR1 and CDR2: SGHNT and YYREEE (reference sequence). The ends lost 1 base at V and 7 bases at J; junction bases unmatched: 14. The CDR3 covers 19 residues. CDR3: CASSLPGVTGQGASGELFF. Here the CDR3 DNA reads TGTGCCAGCAGCTTGCCCGGAGTAACGGGACAGGGGGCGAGCGGGGAGCTGTTTTTT.

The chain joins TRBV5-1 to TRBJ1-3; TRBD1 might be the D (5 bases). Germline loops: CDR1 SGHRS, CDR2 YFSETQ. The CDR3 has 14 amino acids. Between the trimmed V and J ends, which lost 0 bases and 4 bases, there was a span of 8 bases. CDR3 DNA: TGCGCCAGCAGCTTGGGCAGGGCCGGAAACACCATATATTTT. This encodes CASSLGRAGNTIYF.

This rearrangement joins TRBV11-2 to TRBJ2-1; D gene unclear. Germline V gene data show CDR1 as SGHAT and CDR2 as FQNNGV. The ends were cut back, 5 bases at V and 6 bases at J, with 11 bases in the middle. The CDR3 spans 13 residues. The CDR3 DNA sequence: TGTGCCAGCAGCCCTGGCAACATCAATGAGCAGTTCTTC. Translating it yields CASSPGNINEQFF.

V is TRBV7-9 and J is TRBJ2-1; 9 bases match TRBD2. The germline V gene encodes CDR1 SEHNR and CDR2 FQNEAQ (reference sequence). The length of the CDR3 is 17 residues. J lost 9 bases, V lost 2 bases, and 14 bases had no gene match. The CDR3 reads CASSLSPSREGRGEQFF. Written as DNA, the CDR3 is TGTGCCAGCAGCTTAAGCCCTTCGCGGGAGGGCCGGGGTGAGCAGTTCTTC.

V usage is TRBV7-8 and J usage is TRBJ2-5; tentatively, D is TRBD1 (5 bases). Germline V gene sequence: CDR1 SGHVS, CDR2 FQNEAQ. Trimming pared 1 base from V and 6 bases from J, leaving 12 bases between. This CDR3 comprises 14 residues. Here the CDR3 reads CASSLVPREKTQYF. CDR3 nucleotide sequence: TGTGCCAGCAGCTTAGTCCCCAGGGAAAAGACCCAGTACTTC.

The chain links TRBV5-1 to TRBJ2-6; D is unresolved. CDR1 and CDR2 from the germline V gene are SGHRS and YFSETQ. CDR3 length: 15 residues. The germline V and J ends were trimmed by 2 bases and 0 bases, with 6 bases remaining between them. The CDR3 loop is CASSFNPSGANVLTF. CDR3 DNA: TGCGCCAGCAGCTTTAACCCCTCTGGGGCCAACGTCCTGACTTTC.

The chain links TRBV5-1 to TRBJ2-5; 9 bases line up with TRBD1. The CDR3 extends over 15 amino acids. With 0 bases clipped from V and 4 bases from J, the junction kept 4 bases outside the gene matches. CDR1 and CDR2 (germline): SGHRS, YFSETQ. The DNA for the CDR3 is TGCGCCAGCAGCTTGGAGGGGACAGGGCCAGAGACCCAGTACTTC. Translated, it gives CASSLEGTGPETQYF.

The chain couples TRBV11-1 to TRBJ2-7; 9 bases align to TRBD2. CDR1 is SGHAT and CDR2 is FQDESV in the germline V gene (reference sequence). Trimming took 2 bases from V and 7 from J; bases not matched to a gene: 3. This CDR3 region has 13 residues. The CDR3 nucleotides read TGTGCCAGCAGCTTACGCGGGAGGGGGGAGCAGTACTTC. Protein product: CASSLRGRGEQYF.

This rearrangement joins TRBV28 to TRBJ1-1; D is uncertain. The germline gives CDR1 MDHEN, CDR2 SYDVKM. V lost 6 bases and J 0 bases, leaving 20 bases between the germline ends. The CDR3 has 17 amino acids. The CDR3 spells CASRLLVRGRMNTEAFF. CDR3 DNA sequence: TGTGCCAGCAGGCTCCTCGTACGGGGAAGGATGAACACTGAAGCTTTCTTT. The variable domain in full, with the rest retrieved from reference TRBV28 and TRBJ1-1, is DVKVTQSSRYLVKRTGEKVFLECVQDMDHENMFWYRQDPGLGLRLIYFSYDVKMKEKGDIPEGYSVSREKKERFSLILESASTNQTSMYLCASRLLVRGRMNTEAFFGQGTRLTVV.

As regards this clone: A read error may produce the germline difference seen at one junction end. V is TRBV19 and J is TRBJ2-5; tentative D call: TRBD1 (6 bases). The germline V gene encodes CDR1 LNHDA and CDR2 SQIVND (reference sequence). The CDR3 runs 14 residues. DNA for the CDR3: TGTGCCAGTAGCATAGGGGGATTGAGGGAGACCCAGTACTTC. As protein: CASSIGGLRETQYF.

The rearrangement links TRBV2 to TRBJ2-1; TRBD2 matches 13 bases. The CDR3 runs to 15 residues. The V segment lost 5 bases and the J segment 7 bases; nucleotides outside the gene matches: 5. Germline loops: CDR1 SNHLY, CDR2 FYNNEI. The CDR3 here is CASSKLAGGGNEQFF. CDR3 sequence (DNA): TGTGCCAGCAGTAAACTAGCGGGAGGGGGGAATGAGCAGTTCTTC.

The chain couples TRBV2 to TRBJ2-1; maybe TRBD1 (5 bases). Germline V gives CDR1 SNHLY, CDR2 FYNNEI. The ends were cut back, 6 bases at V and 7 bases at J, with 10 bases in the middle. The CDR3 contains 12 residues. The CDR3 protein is CASRGLTNEQFF. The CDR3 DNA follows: TGTGCCAGCAGGGGGCTAACTAATGAGCAGTTCTTC. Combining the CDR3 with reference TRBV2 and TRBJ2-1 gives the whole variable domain EPEVTQTPSHQVTQMGQEVILRCVPISNHLYFYWYRQILGQKVEFLVSFYNNEISEKSEIFDDQFSVERPDGSNFTLKIRSTKLEDSAMYFCASRGLTNEQFFGPGTRLTVL.

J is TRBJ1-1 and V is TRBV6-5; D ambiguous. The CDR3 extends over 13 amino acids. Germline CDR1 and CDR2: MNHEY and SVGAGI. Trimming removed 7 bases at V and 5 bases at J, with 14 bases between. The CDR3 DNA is TGTGCCAGCACACGGGCTTTGCAAACTGAAGCTTTCTTT. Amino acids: CASTRALQTEAFF.

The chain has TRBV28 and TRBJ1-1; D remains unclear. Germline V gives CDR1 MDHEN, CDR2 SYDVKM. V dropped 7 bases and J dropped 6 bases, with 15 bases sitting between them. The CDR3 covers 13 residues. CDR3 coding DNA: TGTGCCAGCATCCATCCCCTCGGCGCTGAAGCTTTCTTT. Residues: CASIHPLGAEAFF.

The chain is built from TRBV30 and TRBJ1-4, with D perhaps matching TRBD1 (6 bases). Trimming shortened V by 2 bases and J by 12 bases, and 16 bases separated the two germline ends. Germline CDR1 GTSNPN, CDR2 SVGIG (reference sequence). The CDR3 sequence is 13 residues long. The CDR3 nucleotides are TGTGCCTGGAGTTGGGGGCCTCGAGGAGAACTGTTTTTT. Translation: CAWSWGPRGELFF.

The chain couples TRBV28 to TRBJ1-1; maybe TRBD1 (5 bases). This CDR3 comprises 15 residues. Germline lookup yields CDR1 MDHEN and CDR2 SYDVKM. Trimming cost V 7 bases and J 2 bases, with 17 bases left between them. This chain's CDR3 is CASTRGEAPNTEAFF. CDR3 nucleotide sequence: TGTGCCAGCACCCGAGGGGAGGCTCCTAACACTGAAGCTTTCTTT.